These 4 T cell receptor beta chains originate from one sample sequenced in a study of immune evolution from preneoplasia to lung adenocarcinoma. Sequencing used immunoSEQ multiplex PCR; TCRdb keeps in-frame clones, though not all of them. In the table there are 8,500 to 13,000 clones, roughly four fifths of which are singletons. The specimen sequenced was FFPE minimally invasive lung adenocarcinoma tissue. The receptor source for this set is a person between 70 and 80 years old with lung adenocarcinoma.

The chain uses TRBV11-2 and TRBJ2-5; possible D gene TRBD1, 6 bases. The V end was cut by 5 bases, the J end by 2 bases, with 12 bases between. Germline loops: CDR1 SGHAT, CDR2 FQNNGV. The CDR3 is 14 amino acids. CDR3 sequence (DNA): TGTGCCAGCAGCCATGGGGGCAGTCAAGAGACCCAGTACTTC. This sequence encodes CASSHGGSQETQYF. Drawing the rest from reference TRBV11-2 and TRBJ2-5, the complete variable domain is EAGVAQSPRYKIIEKRQSVAFWCNPISGHATLYWYQQILGQGPKLLIQFQNNGVVDDSQLPKDRFSAERLKGVDSTLKIQPAKLEDSAVYLCASSHGGSQETQYFGPGTRLLVL.

The V and J genes are TRBV6-6 and TRBJ2-5; D tentatively fits TRBD1 or TRBD2 (5 bases each). Germline CDR1 is MNHNY and CDR2 is SVGAGI (reference sequence). This CDR3 is built from 14 residues. Trimming removed 8 bases at V and 5 bases at J, with 18 bases between. The CDR3 DNA is TGTGCCAGCCTAAAGAGGGGCGTCGAGGAGACCCAGTACTTC. Translated: CASLKRGVEETQYF.

Written as DNA, the CDR3 is TGTGCCAGCAGGGAAGGGACTAGCGGGAGGGAGGGAGAGACCCAGTACTTC. It translates to CASREGTSGREGETQYF. The rearrangement uses TRBV5-4 and TRBJ2-5, with 16 bases aligning to TRBD2. Germline V gene lookup returns CDR1 SGHNT and CDR2 YYREEE (reference sequence). The CDR3 is 17 residues long. V trimming: 5 bases; J trimming: 4 bases; junction bases outside the gene matches: 8. The entire variable domain, with the rest obtained from reference TRBV5-4 and TRBJ2-5, is as follows: ETGVTQSPTHLIKTRGQQVTLRCSSQSGHNTVSWYQQALGQGPQFIFQYYREEENGRGNFPPRFSGLQFPNYSSELNVNALELDDSALYLCASREGTSGREGETQYFGPGTRLLVL.

V usage is TRBV11-2 and J usage is TRBJ1-2, with 7 bases aligning to TRBD1. V trimming: 5 bases; J trimming: 6 bases; junction bases outside the gene matches: 12. The CDR3 is 15 residues long. Germline V gene lookup returns CDR1 SGHAT and CDR2 FQNNGV. The CDR3 DNA reads TGTGCCAGCAGCCCCCGGGACAGCTTACGGGATGGCTACACCTTC. Its translation: CASSPRDSLRDGYTF.